This entry features one TCR beta chain sequence. V was shortened by 5 bases and J by 1 base, with 16 bases between the two germline ends. Per germline, CDR1 MNHEY and CDR2 SMNVEV (reference sequence). This CDR3 spans 16 amino acids. These data belong to a study of blood T cell repertoires in COVID-19. Turning to the study itself: Specimens from acute and convalescent COVID-19 originated in the United States, Italy and Spain. PBMCs, B-cell-depleted T cells, or T cells provided the cDNA or gDNA that made up the material.

Followed over time, Seattle patients had been enrolled while infection was active. Under the authors' procedure: Amplification of reference gene primers was used by the study to estimate nucleated cell counts. TCRdb's copy holds only in-frame clones and misses some; the assay was immunoSEQ multiplex PCR. Clone size and V and J calls were adopted from that table, with D and trimming inferred from the DNA. The table shows almost 250,000 clones, with 86% occurring only once. The sequencing input was peripheral blood. The chain carries TRBV27 and TRBJ2-3, with a possible D match to TRBD2 (5 bases). This receptor was identified in a woman of 80 years or more with COVID-19, enrolled during active disease. The CDR3 DNA sequence: TGTGCCAGCAGTCCCCAGCTCGGGGTGCGCACAGATACGCAGTATTTT. It is translated as CASSPQLGVRTDTQYF.